These T cell receptor beta chains were read from a single sample in a study of beta chain features in type 1 diabetes. Clones were sequenced by immunoSEQ multiplex PCR, and TCRdb holds only the in-frame ones, with some missing. Among around 180,000 clones listed, around an eighth were seen once. Specimen: central memory CD4+ T cells from blood. These receptors were collected from a woman aged 18 to 35 in good health. CDR3s include the opening cysteine and the closing phenylalanine or tryptophan. A D gene is named only where the DNA matches it firmly. Clone size appears in some rows only: once, few, many, or a class for an expanded clone.

>.|TRBV2|TRBJ1-2|TRBD1
TGTGCCATATCTCGGACAGGGGGGGCCTATGGCTACACCTTC
CAISRTGGAYGYTF
>few|TRBV28|TRBJ2-1|.
TGTGCCAGCAGTTCCTTCGGGGTCTACAATGAGCAGTTCTTC
CASSSFGVYNEQFF
>.|TRBV27|TRBJ2-1|TRBD1
TGTGCCAGCAGATCGACAGGGGACTACAATGAGCAGTTCTTC
CASRSTGDYNEQFF
>few|TRBV2|TRBJ2-4|TRBD2
TGTGCCAGCAGGGATAGCGGGAGTGCCAAAAACATTCAGTACTTC
CASRDSGSAKNIQYF
>.|TRBV10-3|TRBJ1-1|.
TGTGCCATCAGTGAGAGGGGGGGGCGGGACACTGAAGCTTTCTTT
CAISERGGRDTEAFF
>.|TRBV7-9|TRBJ1-2|.
TGTGCCAGCAGCTTAGAGTCCGACTCCTATGGCTACACCTTC
CASSLESDSYGYTF
>.|TRBV30|TRBJ2-1|.
TGTGCCTACTTATCGGGACTCAATGAGCAGTTCTTC
CAYLSGLNEQFF
>few|TRBV7-9|TRBJ1-5|.
TGTGCCAGCAGCCCGGACAGTAGCAGCAATCAGCCCCAGCATTTT
CASSPDSSSNQPQHF
>.|TRBV4-1|TRBJ2-5|TRBD2
TGCGCCAGCAGCCCGACTAGCGGGAGTGTGGAGACCCAGTACTTC
CASSPTSGSVETQYF
>.|TRBV15|TRBJ1-1|.
TGTGCCACCAGCGAGATATCCGGGATTCTCAACACTGAAGCTTTCTTT
CATSEISGILNTEAFF
>few|TRBV7-9|TRBJ1-2|.
TGTGCCAGCAGCCCAGGGAGGGGAACCTATGGCTACACCTTC
CASSPGRGTYGYTF
>.|TRBV27|TRBJ2-7|TRBD2
TGTGCCAGCAGTAGGACTAGCGGGACTTACTACGAGCAGTACTTC
CASSRTSGTYYEQYF
>few|TRBV19|TRBJ2-1|.
TGTGCCAGTAGTATGGAACACAGGTTCGCCAATGAGCAGTTCTTC
CASSMEHRFANEQFF
>few|TRBV7-6|TRBJ2-3|.
TGTGCCAGCGGTATAGTAGATACGCAGTATTTT
CASGIVDTQYF
>.|TRBV18|TRBJ2-1|TRBD1
TGTGCCAGCTCACCAGGGACAGGGACTTACAATGAGCAGTTCTTC
CASSPGTGTYNEQFF
>few|TRBV5-1|TRBJ2-3|.
TGCGCCAGCAGCTCCGACAGACGAGGTACGCAGTATTTT
CASSSDRRGTQYF
>.|TRBV5-6|TRBJ2-5|.
TGTGCCAGCAGCTTAGTCACAGTCCAAGAGACCCAGTACTTC
CASSLVTVQETQYF
>.|TRBV30|TRBJ1-1|.
TGTGCCTGGAAGTGGGGAGGGAACACTGAAGCTTTCTTT
CAWKWGGNTEAFF
>few|TRBV6-5|TRBJ2-7|TRBD1
TGTGCCAGCAGTTACCGGGACAGGGTCTACGAGCAGTACTTC
CASSYRDRVYEQYF
>few|TRBV4-2|TRBJ1-1|.
TGTGCCAGCAGCCAACGGGGGGACACGAACACTGAAGCTTTCTTT
CASSQRGDTNTEAFF
>few|TRBV2|TRBJ2-2|.
TGTGCCAGCAGTCGAGGGCCGACCGGGGAGCTGTTTTTT
CASSRGPTGELFF
>few|TRBV5-6|TRBJ2-3|.
TGTGCCAGCAGCGATCAAGCGGGCACAGATACGCAGTATTTT
CASSDQAGTDTQYF
>.|TRBV11-1|TRBJ2-4|TRBD1
TGTGCCAGCAGCATTGGGACAGGGGGAGTACACATTCAGTACTTC
CASSIGTGGVHIQYF
>.|TRBV6-1|TRBJ2-1|TRBD2
TGTGCCAGCAGTGAAGCGCGTGCTAGCGGGAGCTTTCGAAATGAGCAGTTCTTC
CASSEARASGSFRNEQFF
>few|TRBV9|TRBJ2-3|TRBD1
TGTGCCAGCAGCGCACGGGACAGCGGCACAGATACGCAGTATTTT
CASSARDSGTDTQYF
>.|TRBV5-4|TRBJ1-4|TRBD1
TGTGCCAGCAGCTTGGACCCAGCAGGGGGACGAAATGAAAAACTGTTTTTT
CASSLDPAGGRNEKLFF
>.|TRBV2|TRBJ2-1|TRBD2
TGTGCCAGCAGACCGGGACTAGCGGGGAGCAATGAGCAGTTCTTC
CASRPGLAGSNEQFF
>few|TRBV29-1|TRBJ2-7|TRBD2
TGCAGCGTCATCCGGGATTCGAGCGGGAGGATCGACTTC
CSVIRDSSGRIDF
>.|TRBV10-3|TRBJ2-1|TRBD1
TGTGCCATCAGTCTACAGGGGGCCCACAATGAGCAGTTCTTC
CAISLQGAHNEQFF
>few|TRBV10-3|TRBJ1-2|.
TGTGCCATCACAGGGACACGCTATGGCTACACCTTC
CAITGTRYGYTF
>many|TRBV5-4|TRBJ2-1|.
TGTGCCAGCAGCCCGGGGGGCCGAACAACCGAGCAGTTCTTC
CASSPGGRTTEQFF
>.|TRBV25-1|TRBJ2-1|.
TGTGCCAGCAGTGAATTTAAGGGGGAGCAGTTCTTC
CASSEFKGEQFF
>.|TRBV5-4|TRBJ1-1|TRBD1
TGTGCCAGCAGCTTCGACCCAGGACAGGGCGAAGCTTTCTTT
CASSFDPGQGEAFF
>.|TRBV7-3|TRBJ2-7|TRBD1
TGTGCCAGCAGCTTACAGACCGGGACAGAGGGCTACGAGCAGTACTTC
CASSLQTGTEGYEQYF